This T cell receptor beta chain came from a study of T cells in Graves' hyperthyroidism and ophthalmopathy. The CDR3 extends over 14 amino acids. Germline lookup yields CDR1 SGHAT and CDR2 FQNNGV. Amplification of TCR beta CDR3 regions used RNA as the template. The HTBI primer set served for first-round RT-PCR of the TCR CDR3. TCRdb recomputed calls from the multiplex PCR reads with MiXCR, one row per CDR3 protein. The repertoire holds 300,000 to 450,000 distinct CDR3 sequences, with approximately 15% as singletons. A remark on this clonotype: A read error may account for a junction end that differs from germline.

Input material: blood. The sequence derives from a woman aged 60 to 75 with Graves' hyperthyroidism. The chain has TRBV11-2 and TRBJ2-5; 7 bases agree with TRBD1. The CDR3 loop reads CASSQGDSQETQYF. The CDR3 DNA reads as TGCGCCAGCAGCCAGGGGGACAGTCAAGAGACCCAGTACTTC. The full variable domain, with the rest looked up from reference TRBV11-2 and TRBJ2-5, is EAGVAQSPRYKIIEKRQSVAFWCNPISGHATLYWYQQILGQGPKLLIQFQNNGVVDDSQLPKDRFSAERLKGVDSTLKIQPAKLEDSAVYLCASSQGDSQETQYFGPGTRLLVL.